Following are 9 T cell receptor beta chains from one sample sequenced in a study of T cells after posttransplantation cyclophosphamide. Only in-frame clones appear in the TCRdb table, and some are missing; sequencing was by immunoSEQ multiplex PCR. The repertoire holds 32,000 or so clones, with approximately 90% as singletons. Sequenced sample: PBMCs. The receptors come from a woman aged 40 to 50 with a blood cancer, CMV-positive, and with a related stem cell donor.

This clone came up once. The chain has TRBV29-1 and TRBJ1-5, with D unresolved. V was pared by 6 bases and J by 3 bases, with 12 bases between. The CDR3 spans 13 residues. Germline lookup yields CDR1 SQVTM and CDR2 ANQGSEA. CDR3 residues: CSVETGYNQPQHF. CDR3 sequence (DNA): TGCAGCGTCGAGACGGGGTACAATCAGCCCCAGCATTTT.

CDR3 sequence: CASSEIDEQYF. The CDR3, as DNA: TGTGCCAGCAGTGAAATCGACGAGCAGTACTTC. The rearrangement joins TRBV6-1 to TRBJ2-7; the D is unclear. Deletions cut 2 bases from V and 5 bases from J, with 4 bases between. The CDR3 consists of 11 residues. The germline gives CDR1 MNHNS, CDR2 SASEGT.

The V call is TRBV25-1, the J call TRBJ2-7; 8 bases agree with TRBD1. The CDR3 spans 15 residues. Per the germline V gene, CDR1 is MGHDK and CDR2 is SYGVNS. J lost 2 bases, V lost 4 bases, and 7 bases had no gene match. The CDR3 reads CASSGGTGIPYEQYF. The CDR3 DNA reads TGTGCCAGCAGTGGCGGGACAGGCATACCCTACGAGCAGTACTTC.

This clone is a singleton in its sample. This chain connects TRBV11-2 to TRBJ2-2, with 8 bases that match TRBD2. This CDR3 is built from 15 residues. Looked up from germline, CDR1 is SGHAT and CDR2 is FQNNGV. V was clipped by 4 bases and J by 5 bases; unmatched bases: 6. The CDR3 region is CASSYFGGATGELFF. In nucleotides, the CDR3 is TGTGCCAGCAGCTATTTCGGGGGGGCTACCGGGGAGCTGTTTTTT.

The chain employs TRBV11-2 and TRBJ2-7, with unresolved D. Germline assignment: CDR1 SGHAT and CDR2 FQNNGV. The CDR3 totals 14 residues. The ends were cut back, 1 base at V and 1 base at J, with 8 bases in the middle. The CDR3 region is CASSLVRGSYEQYF. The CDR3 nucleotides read TGTGCCAGCAGCTTAGTGAGAGGATCCTACGAGCAGTACTTC.

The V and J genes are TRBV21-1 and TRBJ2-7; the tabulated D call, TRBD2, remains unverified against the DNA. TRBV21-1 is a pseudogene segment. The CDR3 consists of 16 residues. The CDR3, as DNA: TGTGCCAGCAGCAAAGGGACTAGCGGGGGCCTCTACGAGCAGTACTTC. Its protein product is CASSKGTSGGLYEQYF.

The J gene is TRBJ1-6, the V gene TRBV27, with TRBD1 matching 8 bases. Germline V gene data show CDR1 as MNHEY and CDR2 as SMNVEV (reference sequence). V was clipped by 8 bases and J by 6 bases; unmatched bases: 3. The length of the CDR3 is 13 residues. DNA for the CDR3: TGTGCCAGCCAGGGGGCAGGTAATTCACCCCTCCACTTT. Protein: CASQGAGNSPLHF.

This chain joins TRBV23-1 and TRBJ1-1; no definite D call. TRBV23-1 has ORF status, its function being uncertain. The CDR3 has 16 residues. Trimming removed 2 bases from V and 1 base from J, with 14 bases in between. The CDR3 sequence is CASSQGRHRGNTEAFF. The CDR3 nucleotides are TGCGCCAGCAGTCAAGGGAGACATCGAGGGAACACTGAAGCTTTCTTT.

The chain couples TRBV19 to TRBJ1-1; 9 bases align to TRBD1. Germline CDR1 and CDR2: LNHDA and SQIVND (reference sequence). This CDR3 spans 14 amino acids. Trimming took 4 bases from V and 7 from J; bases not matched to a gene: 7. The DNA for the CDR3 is TGTGCCAGTAGTACACCAGGGACAGGGTATGAAGCTTTCTTT. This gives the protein CASSTPGTGYEAFF.